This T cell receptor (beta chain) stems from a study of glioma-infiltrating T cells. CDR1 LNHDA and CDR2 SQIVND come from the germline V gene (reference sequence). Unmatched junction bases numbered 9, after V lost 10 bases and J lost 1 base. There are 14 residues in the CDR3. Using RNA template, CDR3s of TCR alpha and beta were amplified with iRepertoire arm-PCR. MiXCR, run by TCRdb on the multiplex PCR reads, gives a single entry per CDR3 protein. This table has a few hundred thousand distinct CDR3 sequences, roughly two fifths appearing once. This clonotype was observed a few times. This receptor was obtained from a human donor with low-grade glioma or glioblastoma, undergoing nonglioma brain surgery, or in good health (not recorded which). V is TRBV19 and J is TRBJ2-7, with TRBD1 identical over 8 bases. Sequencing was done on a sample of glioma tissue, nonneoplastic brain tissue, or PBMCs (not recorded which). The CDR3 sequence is CATALTGVSYEQYF. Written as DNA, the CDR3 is TGTGCCACCGCCCTGACAGGGGTTTCCTACGAGCAGTACTTC.